Listed below are T cell receptor beta chains from one sample, sequenced in a study of shared clonotypes between healthy human individuals. Here immunoSEQ multiplex PCR was the method, and the copy in TCRdb shows in-frame clones only, minus some. The sample comprises 600,000 to 750,000 clones, 90% of which are singletons, and about 34% rests with the top ten. Source material: memory CD8+ T cells from PBMCs. These receptors all stem from a man between 18 and 29 years old in good health. Some clones in this sample may be carry-over from other donors' samples. Each CDR3 is given with its conserved first and last residue. D genes are given only for firm matches. Only some rows state a clone size, as once, few, many or a class for expanded clones.

v_gene	abundance	d_gene	j_gene	CDR3aa	CDR3nt
TRBV7-9	-	TRBD2	TRBJ2-2	CASRATSGRGRNTGELFF	TGTGCCAGCAGGGCGACTAGCGGGAGAGGTCGTAACACCGGGGAGCTGTTTTTT
TRBV11-3	-	TRBD2	TRBJ2-7	CASSSPSGMYEQYF	TGTGCCAGCAGCTCCCCTAGCGGGATGTACGAGCAGTACTTC
TRBV25-1	-	-	TRBJ2-7	CASSEAAYEQYF	TGTGCCAGCAGTGAGGCCGCCTACGAGCAGTACTTC
TRBV4-3	-	TRBD2	TRBJ2-7	CASSQSRSGRAPYEQYF	TGCGCCAGCAGCCAATCCAGAAGCGGGAGGGCACCCTACGAGCAGTACTTC
TRBV9	-	-	TRBJ2-6	CASSVNLVSGANVLTF	TGTGCCAGCAGCGTTAATTTAGTTAGTGGGGCCAACGTCCTGACTTTC
TRBV28	-	TRBD1	TRBJ1-5	CASSLLDRGDQPQHF	TGTGCCAGCAGTTTATTAGACAGGGGCGATCAGCCCCAGCATTTT
TRBV9	-	TRBD2	TRBJ2-7	CASSATSGDSYEQYF	TGTGCCAGCAGCGCTACTAGCGGGGACTCCTACGAGCAGTACTTC
TRBV12-5	few	-	TRBJ1-1	CASALTGAEAFF	TGTGCTAGTGCCCTGACAGGAGCTGAAGCTTTCTTT
TRBV27	-	-	TRBJ2-7	CASSPALGVNEQYF	TGTGCCAGCAGTCCCGCCCTTGGAGTAAACGAGCAGTACTTC
TRBV27	-	TRBD2	TRBJ2-5	CASAIGLAAPQETQYF	TGTGCCAGCGCAATCGGGCTAGCGGCACCCCAAGAGACCCAGTACTTC
TRBV27	-	-	TRBJ2-7	CASSLIRGSYEQYF	TGTGCCAGCAGTTTAATCAGGGGTTCCTACGAGCAGTACTTC
TRBV29-1	-	-	TRBJ1-1	CSVRGKAGAATEAFF	TGCAGCGTCCGAGGGAAAGCCGGGGCGGCCACTGAAGCTTTCTTT
TRBV28	-	-	TRBJ2-3	CASSLEGRSTDTQYF	TGTGCCAGCAGTTTAGAGGGGAGGAGCACAGATACGCAGTATTTT
TRBV7-9	once	-	TRBJ1-3	CASSARKDFGNTIYF	TGTGCCAGCAGCGCCAGAAAGGACTTTGGAAACACCATATATTTT
TRBV6-1	-	TRBD2	TRBJ2-1	CASSAPGLAPNEQFF	TGTGCCAGCAGCGCCCCGGGACTAGCCCCCAATGAGCAGTTCTTC
TRBV7-9	few	-	TRBJ2-7	CASSLLGGEQYF	TGTGCCAGCAGCTTACTTGGGGGCGAGCAGTACTTC
TRBV18	-	-	TRBJ2-5	CASSPRSDQETQYF	TGTGCCAGCTCACCACGAAGCGATCAAGAGACCCAGTACTTC
TRBV27	-	-	TRBJ2-1	CASSLLLGLGSNEQFF	TGTGCCAGCAGTTTATTGTTGGGTCTGGGCTCCAATGAGCAGTTCTTC
TRBV30	few	-	TRBJ1-2	CAWSVTGTYGYTF	TGTGCCTGGAGTGTAACAGGGACCTATGGCTACACCTTC
TRBV9	-	-	TRBJ2-3	CASSVGASVTDTQYF	TGTGCCAGCAGCGTCGGGGCTAGCGTAACAGATACGCAGTATTTT
TRBV6-5	-	-	TRBJ2-2	CASSSGVNTGELFF	TGTGCCAGCAGTTCAGGGGTCAACACCGGGGAGCTGTTTTTT
TRBV25-1	-	-	TRBJ1-2	CASSEYGSGVNYGYTF	TGTGCCAGCAGTGAATATGGGAGCGGAGTCAACTATGGCTACACCTTC
TRBV7-8	-	-	TRBJ1-2	CASRPREGTNYGYTF	TGTGCCAGCAGACCCCGGGAGGGGACTAACTATGGCTACACCTTC
TRBV19	-	-	TRBJ1-1	CASTSTQGFGNTEAFF	TGTGCCAGTACTTCGACTCAGGGGTTCGGGAACACTGAAGCTTTCTTT
TRBV6-6	-	-	TRBJ2-7	CASSYGAHYEQYF	TGTGCCAGCAGTTACGGCGCCCACTACGAGCAGTACTTC
TRBV15	-	TRBD2	TRBJ2-1	CATSTRAGGLGDEQFF	TGTGCCACCAGCACGAGAGCGGGAGGGCTCGGGGATGAGCAGTTCTTC